A selection of T cell receptor beta chains follows, all from one sample in a study of blood T cell repertoires in COVID-19. Libraries were prepared by immunoSEQ multiplex PCR; TCRdb keeps only in-frame clonotypes and omits some of them. The sample includes 400,000 to 450,000 clones, 86% of them seen just once. What was sequenced was peripheral blood. These receptors were taken from a woman under 40 with active or convalescent COVID-19. CDR3s include the opening cysteine and the closing phenylalanine or tryptophan. A D gene is named only where the DNA matches it firmly. Clone size is shown for a subset of rows, as once, few, many or a class of expanded clone.

v_call	clone_size	j_call	d_call	cdr3_aa	cdr3_nt
TRBV6-5	-	TRBJ2-2	-	CASSYSKHLTAELFF	TGTGCCAGCAGTTACTCTAAACATCTTACCGCGGAGCTGTTTTTT
TRBV7-8	-	TRBJ2-2	TRBD1	CASSFLPLRTGDTGELFF	TGTGCCAGCAGCTTTTTACCCTTAAGGACAGGGGACACCGGGGAGCTGTTTTTT
TRBV10-2	-	TRBJ1-1	-	CASSADRNTEAFF	TGCGCCAGCAGTGCAGACAGGAACACTGAAGCTTTCTTT
TRBV19	once	TRBJ2-7	-	CASSAGGQLNYEQYF	TGTGCCAGTAGTGCGGGGGGACAGTTGAACTACGAGCAGTACTTC
TRBV18	once	TRBJ2-3	TRBD2	CASSTGTSGAQYF	TGTGCCAGCTCAACTGGGACTAGCGGTGCGCAGTATTTT
TRBV5-6	-	TRBJ1-4	-	CASSLGRQLNEKLFF	TGTGCCAGCAGCTTGGGAAGACAGCTTAATGAAAAACTGTTTTTT
TRBV5-4	-	TRBJ2-1	-	CASSFGNRPDEQFF	TGTGCCAGCAGCTTCGGTAATCGTCCCGATGAGCAGTTCTTC
TRBV6-5	-	TRBJ2-1	TRBD2	CASSRPSGATNEQFF	TGTGCCAGCAGTCGACCTAGCGGGGCGACGAATGAGCAGTTCTTC
TRBV9	-	TRBJ2-3	TRBD2	CASSGGLAGLKDTQYF	TGTGCCAGCAGCGGGGGACTAGCGGGATTGAAAGATACGCAGTATTTT
TRBV5-6	-	TRBJ1-1	-	CASAGLNTEAFF	TGTGCCAGCGCTGGGCTGAACACTGAAGCTTTCTTT
TRBV6-1	-	TRBJ2-7	-	CASSGAGAFEQYF	TGTGCCAGCAGTGGAGCAGGGGCATTCGAGCAGTACTTC
TRBV11-2	few	TRBJ1-5	-	CASSSEGDYSNQPQHF	TGTGCCAGCAGCTCCGAGGGGGATTATAGCAATCAGCCCCAGCATTTT
TRBV30	-	TRBJ1-1	-	CAWNGLRGGTEAFF	TGTGCCTGGAACGGCCTCCGAGGCGGCACTGAAGCTTTCTTT
TRBV18	-	TRBJ2-1	TRBD2	CASSPPSGGAYEQFF	TGTGCCAGCTCACCACCTAGCGGGGGGGCCTATGAGCAGTTCTTC
TRBV15	-	TRBJ2-6	-	CATSRVRGNTGANVLTF	TGTGCCACCAGCAGAGTCAGGGGTAACACTGGGGCCAACGTCCTGACTTTC
TRBV5-1	-	TRBJ1-1	-	CASSLEVGSAEAFF	TGCGCCAGCAGCTTGGAGGTGGGGAGCGCTGAAGCTTTCTTT
TRBV5-5	-	TRBJ1-1	TRBD1	CASSWGTVSEAFF	TGTGCCAGCAGCTGGGGGACAGTGTCTGAGGCTTTCTTT
TRBV4-1	once	TRBJ1-4	TRBD1	CASSQEGTGVGEKLFF	TGCGCCAGCAGCCAAGAAGGGACAGGGGTGGGTGAAAAACTGTTTTTT
TRBV2	-	TRBJ1-2	-	CASSAGEYGYTF	TGTGCCAGCAGTGCGGGGGAGTATGGCTACACCTTC
TRBV3-1/TRBV3-2	-	TRBJ1-5	TRBD1	CASSQGTGGSLIYNQPQHF	TGTGCCAGCAGCCAAGGGACAGGCGGATCCCTCATATACAATCAGCCCCAGCATTTT
TRBV2	-	TRBJ2-2	-	CASSPWDTNTGELFF	TGTGCCAGCAGCCCGTGGGACACCAACACCGGGGAGCTGTTTTTT
TRBV30	-	TRBJ2-2	-	CAWSGHKRAGELFF	TGTGCCTGGAGTGGCCATAAGAGGGCCGGGGAGCTGTTTTTT
TRBV19	-	TRBJ1-1	TRBD1	CASSMGQGMGTEAFF	TGTGCCAGTAGTATGGGACAGGGGATGGGCACTGAAGCTTTCTTT
TRBV5-6	-	TRBJ2-2	TRBD2	CASSLVPSGSAGELFF	TGTGCCAGCAGCTTGGTACCTAGCGGGAGCGCCGGGGAGCTGTTTTTT
TRBV6-5	few	TRBJ1-2	-	CASSLVSGIQGYTF	TGTGCCAGCAGTCTAGTTTCCGGGATCCAAGGCTACACCTTC
TRBV5-1	-	TRBJ2-1	-	CASSFPQGWNEQFF	TGCGCCAGCAGCTTTCCCCAGGGGTGGAATGAGCAGTTCTTC
TRBV27	-	TRBJ2-2	TRBD2	CASFRAGGPNTGELFF	TGTGCCAGCTTCCGGGCGGGGGGACCGAACACCGGGGAGCTGTTTTTT
TRBV7-9	few	TRBJ1-4	-	CASSHPDRAQKLFF	TGTGCCAGCAGCCACCCGGACAGAGCACAAAAACTGTTTTTT
TRBV6-5	-	TRBJ1-2	-	CVSVGPANYGYTF	TGTGTGTCTGTTGGTCCGGCTAACTATGGCTACACCTTC
TRBV28	-	TRBJ1-5	TRBD1	CASSTETGAASNQPQHF	TGTGCCAGCAGTACCGAAACAGGGGCCGCAAGCAATCAGCCCCAGCATTTT
TRBV2	-	TRBJ2-3	-	CASRLLSQDTQYF	TGTGCCAGCAGACTCCTTTCCCAAGATACGCAGTATTTT
TRBV7-8	-	TRBJ2-5	TRBD2	CASSSGTSGRDIYQETQYF	TGTGCCAGCAGCTCTGGGACTAGCGGGAGGGACATATACCAAGAGACCCAGTACTTC
TRBV4-1	-	TRBJ1-2	-	CASSQGEGRGGYTF	TGCGCCAGCAGCCAAGGGGAGGGGAGGGGCGGCTACACCTTC
TRBV5-4	-	TRBJ2-2	-	CASSLLQGNTGELFF	TGTGCCAGCAGCTTATTACAGGGAAACACCGGGGAGCTGTTTTTT
TRBV19	-	TRBJ1-5	-	CASSIGGYNQPQHF	TGTGCCAGTAGTATAGGCGGATACAATCAGCCCCAGCATTTT
TRBV3-1/TRBV3-2	-	TRBJ2-4	TRBD1	CASSHRGRVAKNIQYF	TGTGCCAGCAGCCACAGGGGGCGCGTAGCCAAAAACATTCAGTACTTC
TRBV7-2	once	TRBJ1-3	TRBD1	CASSSQTGQGAGTIYF	TGTGCCAGCAGCTCTCAGACTGGACAGGGGGCCGGCACCATATATTTT
TRBV6-6	-	TRBJ1-4	-	CASSIPGADEKLFF	TGTGCCAGCAGTATCCCAGGGGCTGATGAAAAACTGTTTTTT
TRBV11-2	once	TRBJ1-4	-	CASSYQGPNEKLFF	TGTGCCAGCAGCTACCAGGGGCCCAATGAAAAACTGTTTTTT
TRBV6-5	-	TRBJ1-1	TRBD1	CASRLTGDTEAFF	TGTGCCAGCAGACTCACAGGGGACACTGAAGCTTTCTTT
TRBV30	-	TRBJ1-6	TRBD1	CAWSGTGGASPLHF	TGTGCCTGGAGTGGGACAGGGGGCGCATCACCCCTCCACTTT
TRBV6-5	-	TRBJ2-4	TRBD2	CARPLTGGKYF	TGTGCCAGGCCCCTCACGGGAGGCAAGTACTTC
TRBV7-2	-	TRBJ2-1	TRBD2	CASRPSPGGGGVYNEQFF	TGTGCCAGCAGACCTAGCCCAGGAGGCGGGGGGGTCTACAATGAGCAGTTCTTC
TRBV7-9	-	TRBJ1-1	-	CASSWEDTEAFF	TGTGCCAGCAGCTGGGAGGACACTGAAGCTTTCTTT
TRBV10-3	-	TRBJ1-5	-	CAISESPGGSLYGNQPQHF	TGTGCCATCAGTGAGTCTCCGGGGGGGAGCCTTTACGGCAATCAGCCCCAGCATTTT
TRBV4-1	-	TRBJ1-4	-	CASSHGQGNEKLFF	TGCGCCAGCAGCCACGGGCAGGGGAATGAAAAACTGTTTTTT
TRBV7-2	-	TRBJ2-7	TRBD2	CASSPQVSAGAHEQYF	TGTGCCAGCAGCCCCCAGGTGTCAGCGGGAGCCCACGAGCAGTACTTC
TRBV6-5	-	TRBJ1-3	-	CASSYTRDTGNTIYF	TGTGCCAGCAGTTACACCAGGGATACTGGAAACACCATATATTTT
TRBV2	-	TRBJ1-2	TRBD1	CASSGGQGNKDGYTF	TGTGCCAGCAGTGGGGGACAGGGGAATAAGGATGGCTACACCTTC
TRBV10-3	-	TRBJ2-6	TRBD1	CAIGESRDRGSGGANVLTF	TGTGCCATCGGGGAGTCCCGGGACAGGGGATCGGGCGGGGCCAACGTCCTGACTTTC
TRBV5-4	few	TRBJ1-6	-	CASSHENSPLHF	TGTGCCAGCAGCCATGAGAATTCACCCCTCCACTTT
TRBV5-1	-	TRBJ2-7	TRBD2	CASSLRLAALAPDEQYF	TGCGCCAGCAGCTTAAGACTAGCGGCCCTAGCCCCGGACGAGCAGTACTTC
TRBV29-1	-	TRBJ1-1	TRBD1	CSVPQGGNTEAFF	TGCAGCGTTCCTCAGGGGGGAAACACTGAAGCTTTCTTT
TRBV11-3	-	TRBJ2-2	TRBD1	CASSPIWAGGSTGELFF	TGTGCCAGCAGCCCGATTTGGGCAGGGGGATCAACCGGGGAGCTGTTTTTT
TRBV6-5	-	TRBJ1-2	-	CATTGPQVRGYTF	TGTGCCACAACAGGTCCCCAGGTTCGCGGCTACACCTTC
TRBV29-1	-	TRBJ1-2	-	CSVEGQGHGYTF	TGCAGCGTTGAAGGGCAGGGTCATGGCTACACCTTC